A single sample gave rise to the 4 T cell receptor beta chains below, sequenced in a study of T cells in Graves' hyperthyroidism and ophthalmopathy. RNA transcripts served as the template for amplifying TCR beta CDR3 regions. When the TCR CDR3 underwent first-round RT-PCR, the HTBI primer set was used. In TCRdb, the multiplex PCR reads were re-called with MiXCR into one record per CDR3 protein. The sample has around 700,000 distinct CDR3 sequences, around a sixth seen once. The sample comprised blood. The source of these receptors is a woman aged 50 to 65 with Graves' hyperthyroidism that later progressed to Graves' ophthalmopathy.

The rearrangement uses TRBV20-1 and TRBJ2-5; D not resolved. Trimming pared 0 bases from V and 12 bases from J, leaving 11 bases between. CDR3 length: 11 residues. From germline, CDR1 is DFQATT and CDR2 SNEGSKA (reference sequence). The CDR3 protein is CSARDEGPEYF. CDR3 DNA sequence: TGCAGTGCTAGAGACGAAGGGCCCGAGTACTTC.

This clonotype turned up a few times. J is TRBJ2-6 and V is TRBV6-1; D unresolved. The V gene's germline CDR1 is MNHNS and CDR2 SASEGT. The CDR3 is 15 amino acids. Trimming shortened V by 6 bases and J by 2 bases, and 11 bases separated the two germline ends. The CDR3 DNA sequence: TGTGCCAGCAGCTTCCAGGAAGCTGGGGCCAACGTCCTGACTTTC. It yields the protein CASSFQEAGANVLTF.

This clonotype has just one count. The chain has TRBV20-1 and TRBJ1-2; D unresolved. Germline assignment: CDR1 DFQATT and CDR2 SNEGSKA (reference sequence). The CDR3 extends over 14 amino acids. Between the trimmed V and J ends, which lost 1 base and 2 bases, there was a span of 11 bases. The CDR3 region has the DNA TGCAGTGCTAGAGTATATCAGACGAACTATGGCTACACCTTC. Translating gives CSARVYQTNYGYTF.

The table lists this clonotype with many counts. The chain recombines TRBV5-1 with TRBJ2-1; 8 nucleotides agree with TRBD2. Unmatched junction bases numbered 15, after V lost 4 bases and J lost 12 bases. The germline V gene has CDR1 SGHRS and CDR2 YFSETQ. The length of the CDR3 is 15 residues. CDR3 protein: CASSPERGSWGGQFF. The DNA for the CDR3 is TGCGCCAGCAGCCCAGAGCGGGGGTCCTGGGGTGGGCAGTTCTTC. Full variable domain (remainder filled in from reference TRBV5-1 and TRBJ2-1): KAGVTQTPRYLIKTRGQQVTLSCSPISGHRSVSWYQQTPGQGLQFLFEYFSETQRNKGNFPGRFSGRQFSNSRSEMNVSTLELGDSALYLCASSPERGSWGGQFFGPGTRLTVL.